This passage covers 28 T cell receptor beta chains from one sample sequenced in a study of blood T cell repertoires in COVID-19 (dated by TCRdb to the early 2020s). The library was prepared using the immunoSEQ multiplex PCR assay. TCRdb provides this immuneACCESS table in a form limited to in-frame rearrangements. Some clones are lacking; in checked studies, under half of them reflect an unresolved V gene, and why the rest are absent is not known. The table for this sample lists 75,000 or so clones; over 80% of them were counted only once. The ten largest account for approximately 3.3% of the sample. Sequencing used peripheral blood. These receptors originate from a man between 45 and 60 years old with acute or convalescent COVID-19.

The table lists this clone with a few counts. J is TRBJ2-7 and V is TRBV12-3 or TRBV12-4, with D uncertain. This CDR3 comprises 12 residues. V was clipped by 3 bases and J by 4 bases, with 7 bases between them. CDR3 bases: TGTGCCAGCAGTTTTTTTAGATACGAGCAGTACTTC. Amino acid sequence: CASSFFRYEQYF.

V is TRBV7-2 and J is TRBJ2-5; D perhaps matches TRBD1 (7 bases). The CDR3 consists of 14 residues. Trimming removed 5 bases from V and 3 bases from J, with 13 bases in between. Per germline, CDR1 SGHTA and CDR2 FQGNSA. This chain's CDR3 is CASSPQGRKETQYF. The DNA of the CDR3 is TGTGCCAGCAGCCCACAGGGGAGGAAAGAGACCCAGTACTTC.

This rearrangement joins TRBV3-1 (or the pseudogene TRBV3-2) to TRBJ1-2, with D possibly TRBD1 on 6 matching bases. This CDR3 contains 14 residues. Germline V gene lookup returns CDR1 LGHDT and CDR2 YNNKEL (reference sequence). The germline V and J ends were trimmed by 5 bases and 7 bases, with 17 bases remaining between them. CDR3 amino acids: CASSSFTGLSGYTF. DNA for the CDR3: TGTGCCAGCAGCTCCTTTACAGGGTTGAGTGGCTACACCTTC.

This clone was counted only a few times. CDR3 residues: CASSPAAGSANTGELFF. The CDR3 bases are TGTGCCAGCTCACCAGCGGCGGGGTCCGCGAACACCGGGGAGCTGTTTTTT. The rearrangement uses TRBV18 and TRBJ2-2, with D maybe TRBD2 (6 bases). CDR3 length: 17 amino acids. V lost 2 bases and J lost 0, with 13 bases in between. Germline CDR1 reads KGHSH; CDR2 reads LQKENI.

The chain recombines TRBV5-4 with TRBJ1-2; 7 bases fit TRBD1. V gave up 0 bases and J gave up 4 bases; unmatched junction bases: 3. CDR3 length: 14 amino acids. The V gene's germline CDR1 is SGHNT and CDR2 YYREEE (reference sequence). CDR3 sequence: CASSLENRGYGYTF. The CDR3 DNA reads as TGTGCCAGCAGCTTGGAGAACAGGGGCTATGGCTACACCTTC. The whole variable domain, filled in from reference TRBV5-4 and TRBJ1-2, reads ETGVTQSPTHLIKTRGQQVTLRCSSQSGHNTVSWYQQALGQGPQFIFQYYREEENGRGNFPPRFSGLQFPNYSSELNVNALELDDSALYLCASSLENRGYGYTFGSGTRLTVV.

For the CDR3, the DNA is TGTGCCAGCAGCCAGGACAAGACGGTCGAGCAGTACTTC. Residues: CASSQDKTVEQYF. The V call is TRBV5-5, the J call TRBJ2-7; TRBD1 might be the D (5 bases). Trimming pared 4 bases from V and 6 bases from J, leaving 14 bases between. Germline CDR1 and CDR2: SGHKS and YYEKEE (reference sequence). The CDR3 length is 13 residues.

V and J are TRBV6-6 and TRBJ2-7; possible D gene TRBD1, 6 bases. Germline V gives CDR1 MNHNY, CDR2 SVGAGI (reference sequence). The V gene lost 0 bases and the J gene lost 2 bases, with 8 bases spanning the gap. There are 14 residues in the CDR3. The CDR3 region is CASSYSQGTYEQYF. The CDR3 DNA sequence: TGTGCCAGCAGTTACTCTCAGGGGACCTACGAGCAGTACTTC.

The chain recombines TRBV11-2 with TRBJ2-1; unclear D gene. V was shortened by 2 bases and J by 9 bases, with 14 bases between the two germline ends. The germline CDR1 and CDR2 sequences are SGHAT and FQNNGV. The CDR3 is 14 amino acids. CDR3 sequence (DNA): TGTGCCAGCAGCTTAAACTTAGCCTCGACTGAGCAGTTCTTC. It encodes CASSLNLASTEQFF.

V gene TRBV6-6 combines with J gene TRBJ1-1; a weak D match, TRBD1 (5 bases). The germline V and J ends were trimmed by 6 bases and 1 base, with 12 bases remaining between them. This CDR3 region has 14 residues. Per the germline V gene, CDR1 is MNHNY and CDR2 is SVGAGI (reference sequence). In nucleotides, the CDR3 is TGTGCCAGCAGCCATGACAGATCGAACACTGAAGCTTTCTTT. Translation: CASSHDRSNTEAFF.

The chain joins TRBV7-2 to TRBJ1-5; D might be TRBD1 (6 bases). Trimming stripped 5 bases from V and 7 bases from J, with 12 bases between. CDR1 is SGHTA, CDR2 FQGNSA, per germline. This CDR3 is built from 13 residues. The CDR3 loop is CASSILGGQPQHF. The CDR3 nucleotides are TGTGCCAGCAGCATTTTAGGGGGACAGCCCCAGCATTTT. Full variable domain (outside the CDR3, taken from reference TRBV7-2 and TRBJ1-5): GAGVSQSPSNKVTEKGKDVELRCDPISGHTALYWYRQSLGQGLEFLIYFQGNSAPDKSGLPSDRFSAERTGGSVSTLTIQRTQQEDSAVYLCASSILGGQPQHFGDGTRLSIL.

CDR3 in amino acids: CASSQRVGGENNEQFF. The CDR3 DNA reads as TGTGCCAGCAGCCAAAGGGTAGGGGGGGAAAACAATGAGCAGTTCTTC. V gene TRBV4-2 combines with J gene TRBJ2-1; TRBD2 is a possible D gene (7 bases). The CDR3 runs to 16 residues. Germline lookup yields CDR1 LGHNA and CDR2 YNFKEQ. Trimming took off 2 bases at V and 5 bases at J, with 16 bases between the two ends.

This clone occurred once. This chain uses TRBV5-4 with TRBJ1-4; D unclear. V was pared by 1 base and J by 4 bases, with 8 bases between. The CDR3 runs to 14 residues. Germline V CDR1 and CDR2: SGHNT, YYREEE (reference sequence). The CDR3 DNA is TGTGCCAGCAGCTTGACCGCTAGTAATGAAAAACTGTTTTTT. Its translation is CASSLTASNEKLFF.

CDR3 sequence (DNA): TGTGCCAGTAGTATAAGTTTGGTTTTTGGCTCCGAGCAGTACTTC. It translates to CASSISLVFGSEQYF. The chain links TRBV19 to TRBJ2-7, with D hard to call. In germline, CDR1 is LNHDA, CDR2 SQIVND (reference sequence). The germline V and J ends were trimmed by 2 bases and 6 bases, with 17 bases remaining between them. This CDR3 has 15 amino acids.

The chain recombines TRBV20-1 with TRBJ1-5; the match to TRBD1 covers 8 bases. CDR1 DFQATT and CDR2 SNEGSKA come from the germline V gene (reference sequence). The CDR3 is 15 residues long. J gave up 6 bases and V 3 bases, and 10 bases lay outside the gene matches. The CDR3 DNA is TGCAGTGCTAGTCGTACTTCGACAGGGGCTCAGCCCCAGCATTTT. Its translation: CSASRTSTGAQPQHF.

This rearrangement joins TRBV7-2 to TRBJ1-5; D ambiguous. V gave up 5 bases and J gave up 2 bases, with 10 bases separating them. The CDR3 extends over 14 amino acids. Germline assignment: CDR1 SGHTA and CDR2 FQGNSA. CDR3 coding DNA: TGTGCCAGCAGCCTAGACACGCGCAATCAGCCCCAGCATTTT. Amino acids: CASSLDTRNQPQHF. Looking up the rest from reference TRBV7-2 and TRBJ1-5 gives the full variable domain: GAGVSQSPSNKVTEKGKDVELRCDPISGHTALYWYRQSLGQGLEFLIYFQGNSAPDKSGLPSDRFSAERTGGSVSTLTIQRTQQEDSAVYLCASSLDTRNQPQHFGDGTRLSIL.

The CDR3 here is CASSQVQGFPGELFF. The CDR3 DNA reads as TGTGCCAGCAGCCAGGTACAGGGGTTCCCCGGGGAGCTGTTTTTT. This sequence joins TRBV3-1 (or the pseudogene TRBV3-2) and TRBJ2-2, with 7 nucleotides matching TRBD1. The V gene end was trimmed by 3 bases and the J gene end by 6 bases; junction bases not matched to a gene: 7. Germline V gene lookup returns CDR1 LGHDT and CDR2 YNNKEL (reference sequence). The CDR3 has 15 residues.

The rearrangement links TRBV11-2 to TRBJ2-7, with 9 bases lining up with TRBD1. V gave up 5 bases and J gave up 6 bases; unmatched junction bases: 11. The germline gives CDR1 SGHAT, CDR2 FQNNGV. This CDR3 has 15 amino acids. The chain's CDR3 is CASSIRTGATSEQYF. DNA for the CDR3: TGTGCCAGCAGCATACGGACAGGGGCGACGTCCGAGCAGTACTTC.

CDR3 DNA: TGTGCCTGGAGCTTCGGACTTTACAATGAGCAGTTCTTC. This codes for CAWSFGLYNEQFF. The J gene is TRBJ2-1, the V gene TRBV30; D is possibly TRBD2 (5 bases). This CDR3 region has 13 residues. Trimming took off 3 bases at V and 4 bases at J, with 10 bases between the two ends. CDR1 GTSNPN and CDR2 SVGIG come from the germline V gene (reference sequence). Full variable domain (outside the CDR3, taken from reference TRBV30 and TRBJ2-1): SQTIHQWPATLVQPVGSPLSLECTVEGTSNPNLYWYRQAAGRGLQLLFYSVGIGQISSEVPQNLSASRPQDRQFILSSKKLLLSDSGFYLCAWSFGLYNEQFFGPGTRLTVL.

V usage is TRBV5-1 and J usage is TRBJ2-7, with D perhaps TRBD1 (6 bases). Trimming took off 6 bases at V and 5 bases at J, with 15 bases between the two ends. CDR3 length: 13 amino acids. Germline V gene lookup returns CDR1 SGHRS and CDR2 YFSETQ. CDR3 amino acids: CASKGDGLNEQYF. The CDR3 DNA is TGCGCCAGCAAGGGGGATGGATTAAACGAGCAGTACTTC.

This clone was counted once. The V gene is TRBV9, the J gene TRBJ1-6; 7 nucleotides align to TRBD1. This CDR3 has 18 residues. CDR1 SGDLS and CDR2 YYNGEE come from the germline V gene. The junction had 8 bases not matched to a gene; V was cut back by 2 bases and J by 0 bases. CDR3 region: CASSVAATGSSYNSPLHF. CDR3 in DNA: TGTGCCAGCAGCGTCGCCGCGACAGGGAGCTCCTATAATTCACCCCTCCACTTT.

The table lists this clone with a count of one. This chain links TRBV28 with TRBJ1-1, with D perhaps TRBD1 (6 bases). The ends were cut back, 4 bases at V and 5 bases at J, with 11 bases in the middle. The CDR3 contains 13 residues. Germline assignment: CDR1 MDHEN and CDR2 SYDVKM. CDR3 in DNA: TGTGCCAGCAGTTACGAGAGGGGGACTGAAGCTTTCTTT. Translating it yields CASSYERGTEAFF.

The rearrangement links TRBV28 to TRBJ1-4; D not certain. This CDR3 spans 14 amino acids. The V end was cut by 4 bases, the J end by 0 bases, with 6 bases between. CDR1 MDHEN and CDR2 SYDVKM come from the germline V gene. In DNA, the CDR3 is TGTGCCAGCAGTTCTTCTTCAACTAATGAAAAACTGTTTTTT. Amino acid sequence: CASSSSSTNEKLFF.

The CDR3 DNA is TGTGCCAGCTCACCTGTGGCGGGGTGGAACACCGGGGAGCTGTTTTTT. The encoded protein is CASSPVAGWNTGELFF. J is TRBJ2-2 and V is TRBV18; tentative D call: TRBD2 (6 bases). This CDR3 comprises 16 residues. Trimming stripped 3 bases from V and 1 base from J, with 12 bases between. Germline-derived CDR1 and CDR2 are KGHSH and LQKENI.

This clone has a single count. The CDR3 DNA is TGCGCCAGCAGCCAGGGACTTAGCTCCTACAATGAGCAGTTCTTC. Its translation: CASSQGLSSYNEQFF. This sequence joins TRBV4-3 and TRBJ2-1; perhaps TRBD2 as D (6 bases). V lost 3 bases and J lost 0, with 9 bases in between. Germline V gene data show CDR1 as LGHNA and CDR2 as YSLEER. The CDR3 contains 15 residues.

The CDR3 sequence is CASQGREGGTDTQYF. The CDR3 region has the DNA TGTGCCAGTCAGGGACGGGAGGGGGGCACAGATACGCAGTATTTT. J is TRBJ2-3 and V is TRBV19, with 8 bases lining up with TRBD2. J lost 1 base, V lost 8 bases, and 8 bases had no gene match. The germline V gene has CDR1 LNHDA and CDR2 SQIVND (reference sequence). This CDR3 is built from 15 residues.

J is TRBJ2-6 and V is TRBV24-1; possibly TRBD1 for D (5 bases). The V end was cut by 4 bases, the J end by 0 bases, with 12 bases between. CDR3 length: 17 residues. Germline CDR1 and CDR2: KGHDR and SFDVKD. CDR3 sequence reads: CATSEPGWPSGANVLTF. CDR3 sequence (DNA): TGTGCCACCAGTGAACCAGGGTGGCCCTCTGGGGCCAACGTCCTGACTTTC.

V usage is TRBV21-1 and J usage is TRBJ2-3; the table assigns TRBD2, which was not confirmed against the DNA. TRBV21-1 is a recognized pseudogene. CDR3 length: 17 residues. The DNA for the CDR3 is TGTGCCAGCAGCAAAGGAGAGGCCGGGGGGTGGACAGATACGCAGTATTTT. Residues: CASSKGEAGGWTDTQYF.

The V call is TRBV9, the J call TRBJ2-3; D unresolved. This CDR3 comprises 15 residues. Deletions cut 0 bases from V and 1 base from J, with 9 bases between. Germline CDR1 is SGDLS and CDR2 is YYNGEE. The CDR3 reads CASSVEEGGTDTQYF. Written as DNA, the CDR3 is TGTGCCAGCAGCGTAGAGGAAGGAGGCACAGATACGCAGTATTTT.